The rows below give T cell receptor beta chains drawn from one sample of a study of T cell responses to AZD1222 COVID-19 vaccine. Clones were read by immunoSEQ multiplex PCR, and TCRdb kept only the in-frame ones, dropping some. The sample records hundreds of thousands of clones, more than 85% being singletons. Material: peripheral blood, obtained on day 0 of MenACWY control vaccination. These receptors all stem from an adult in good health. Each CDR3 is given with its conserved first and last residue. D genes are given only for firm matches. A clone size is listed for some rows: how often the clone was seen (once, few, many), or a class if it is expanded.

>.|.|TRBV5-4|TRBJ1-4
TGTGCCAGCAGCTTTGTGGTGGGAGGACGGGGAGAAAAACTGTTTTTT
CASSFVVGGRGEKLFF
>.|.|TRBV12-5|TRBJ1-2
TGTGCTAGTGGTTTGGGTAACTATGGCTACACCTTC
CASGLGNYGYTF
>.|.|TRBV28|TRBJ1-4
TGTGCCAGCAGTTTTGGACTCATCACTGAAAAACTGTTTTTT
CASSFGLITEKLFF
>.|.|TRBV5-1|TRBJ2-3
TGCGCCAGCAGCTTGGAGTCACCAAGCACAGATACGCAGTATTTT
CASSLESPSTDTQYF
>.|.|TRBV7-9|TRBJ1-1
TGTGCCAGCAGCCCTTCCTTGATCTCCGAAGCTTTCTTT
CASSPSLISEAFF
>.|.|TRBV7-9|TRBJ1-1
TGTGCCAGCAGCTTCTACCAGGACATCAACACTGAAGCTTTCTTT
CASSFYQDINTEAFF
>.|.|TRBV7-6|TRBJ1-1
TGTGCCAGCAGCTCCGGGGGGAGGTGGGGCACTGAAGCTTTCTTT
CASSSGGRWGTEAFF
>.|.|TRBV18|TRBJ2-1
TGTGCCAGCTCACCACTGGAGTACGGTGAGCAGTTCTTC
CASSPLEYGEQFF
>.|.|TRBV2|TRBJ1-1
TGTGCCAGCAGTTACAGGGCTGAAGCTTTCTTT
CASSYRAEAFF
>.|.|TRBV6-4|TRBJ2-2
TGTGCCAGCAGTGAAGGTGATGACACCGGGGAGCTGTTTTTT
CASSEGDDTGELFF
>.|TRBD2|TRBV2|TRBJ2-1
TGTGCCAGCAGGATCGGGACTAGCGGGACGAGGTCCTACAATGAGCAGTTCTTC
CASRIGTSGTRSYNEQFF
>.|.|TRBV6-2/TRBV6-3|TRBJ2-7
TGTGCCAGCAGTAAAACCCTCTACGAGCAGTACTTC
CASSKTLYEQYF
>.|TRBD1|TRBV19|TRBJ1-3
TGTGCCAGTAGTCGACGACAGGGGCCAGGAAACACCATATATTTT
CASSRRQGPGNTIYF
>.|TRBD1|TRBV2|TRBJ1-5
TGTGCCAGCAGTGCCGGCAGGGGGAATCAGCCCCAGCATTTT
CASSAGRGNQPQHF
>.|.|TRBV19|TRBJ1-5
TGTGCCAGTAGTCTTAGCAGCGGAAATCAGCCCCAGCATTTT
CASSLSSGNQPQHF
>.|TRBD1|TRBV6-6|TRBJ1-1
TGTGCCAGCAGTTTGGGACAGTTGAACACTGAAGCTTTCTTT
CASSLGQLNTEAFF
>.|TRBD2|TRBV7-2|TRBJ2-6
TGTGCCAGCAGCTTAGGAGGGCTAGCGGGAAACTTGGGGGCCAACGTCCTGACTTTC
CASSLGGLAGNLGANVLTF
>once|TRBD1|TRBV7-2|TRBJ1-2
TGTGCCAGCAGGGACTCCGGGACAGGGGGCGATGGCTACACCTTC
CASRDSGTGGDGYTF
>.|TRBD1|TRBV7-9|TRBJ2-7
TGTGCCAGCAGCTTAGAAGGGACAGACTACGAGCAGTACTTC
CASSLEGTDYEQYF
>.|.|TRBV12-3/TRBV12-4|TRBJ1-2
TGTGCCAGCAGTTGGGGACCGAACTATGGCTACACCTTC
CASSWGPNYGYTF
>.|TRBD1|TRBV27|TRBJ1-2
TGTGCCAGCAGTTTAGGACAGGGGACTAACTATGGCTACACCTTC
CASSLGQGTNYGYTF
>.|TRBD1|TRBV5-4|TRBJ1-3
TGTGCCAGCAGCGGGGACAGGGGGAAGGGAAACACCATATATTTT
CASSGDRGKGNTIYF
>.|TRBD1|TRBV4-2|TRBJ1-1
TGTGCCAGCAGCCAGGCCGGGACAGAGAACACTGAAGCTTTCTTT
CASSQAGTENTEAFF
>.|.|TRBV19|TRBJ1-1
TGTGCCAGTACCTACGGGACAAGAAACACTGAAGCTTTCTTT
CASTYGTRNTEAFF
>.|TRBD1|TRBV5-1|TRBJ1-4
TGCGCCAGCAGCATCACAGGGGGCTGGGGTGAAAAACTGTTTTTT
CASSITGGWGEKLFF
>.|.|TRBV7-8|TRBJ1-3
TGTGCCAGCAGCTTAGGTCCTCTCTCTGGAAACACCATATATTTT
CASSLGPLSGNTIYF